The clone carrying this T cell receptor (beta chain) was found many times. The data belong to a study of T cells in Graves' hyperthyroidism and ophthalmopathy. What was amplified from RNA transcripts were TCR beta CDR3 regions. First-round RT-PCR targeting the TCR CDR3 was performed with the HTBI primer set. TCRdb reprocessed the multiplex PCR reads with MiXCR, giving one entry per CDR3 protein. This table holds roughly 500,000 distinct CDR3 sequences, around 43% found once. Per the germline V gene, CDR1 is SEHNR and CDR2 is FQNEAQ (reference sequence). V lost 5 bases and J lost 0, with 10 bases in between. This CDR3 has 15 amino acids.

The TCR was taken from an adult woman with Graves' disease, either hyperthyroidism or ophthalmopathy (not recorded which). J is TRBJ1-4 and V is TRBV7-9, with D perhaps matching TRBD1 (5 bases). The sample consisted of peripheral blood or thyroid tissue (not recorded which). The CDR3 is CASSGGGATNEKLFF. Written as DNA, the CDR3 is TGTGCCAGCAGCGGGGGAGGTGCAACTAATGAAAAACTGTTTTTT.